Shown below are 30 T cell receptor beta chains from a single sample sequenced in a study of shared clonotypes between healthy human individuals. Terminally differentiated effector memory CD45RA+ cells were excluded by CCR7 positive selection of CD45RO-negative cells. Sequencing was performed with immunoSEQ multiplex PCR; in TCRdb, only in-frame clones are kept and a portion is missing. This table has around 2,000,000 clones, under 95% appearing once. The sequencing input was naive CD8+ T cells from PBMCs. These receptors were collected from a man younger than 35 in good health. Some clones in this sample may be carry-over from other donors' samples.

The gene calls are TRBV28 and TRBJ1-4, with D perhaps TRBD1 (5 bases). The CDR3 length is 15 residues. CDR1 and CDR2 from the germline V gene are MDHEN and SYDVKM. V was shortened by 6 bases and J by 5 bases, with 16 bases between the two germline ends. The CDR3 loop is CASRPQGRKNEKLFF. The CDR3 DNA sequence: TGTGCCAGCAGACCCCAGGGACGGAAAAATGAAAAACTGTTTTTT.

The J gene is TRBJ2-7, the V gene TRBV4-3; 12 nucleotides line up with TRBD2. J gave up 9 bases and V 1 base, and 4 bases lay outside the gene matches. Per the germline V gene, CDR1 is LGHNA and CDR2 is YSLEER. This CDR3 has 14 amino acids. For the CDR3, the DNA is TGCGCCAGCAGCCAAGGACTAGCGGGAGACATGCAGTACTTC. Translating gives CASSQGLAGDMQYF.

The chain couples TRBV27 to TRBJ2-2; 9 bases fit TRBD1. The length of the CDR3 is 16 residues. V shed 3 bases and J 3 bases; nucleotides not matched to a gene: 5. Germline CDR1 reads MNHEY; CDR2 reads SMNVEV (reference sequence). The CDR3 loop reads CASSFSGQGYTGELFF. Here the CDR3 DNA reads TGTGCCAGCAGTTTTTCCGGACAGGGGTACACCGGGGAGCTGTTTTTT.

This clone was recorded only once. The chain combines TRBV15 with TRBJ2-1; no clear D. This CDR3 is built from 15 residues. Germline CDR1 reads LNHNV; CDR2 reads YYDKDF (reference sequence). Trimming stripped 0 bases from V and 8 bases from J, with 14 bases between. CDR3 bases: TGTGCCACCAGCAGAGAGCCGCGGCCACACGATGAGCAGTTCTTC. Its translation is CATSREPRPHDEQFF.

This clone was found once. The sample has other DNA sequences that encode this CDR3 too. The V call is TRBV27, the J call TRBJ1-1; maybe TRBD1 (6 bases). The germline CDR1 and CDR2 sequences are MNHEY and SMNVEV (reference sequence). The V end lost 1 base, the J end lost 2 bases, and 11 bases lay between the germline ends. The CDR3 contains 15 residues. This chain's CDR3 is CASSLWGGLNTEAFF. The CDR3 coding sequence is TGTGCCAGCAGTTTATGGGGGGGGCTAAACACTGAAGCTTTCTTT.

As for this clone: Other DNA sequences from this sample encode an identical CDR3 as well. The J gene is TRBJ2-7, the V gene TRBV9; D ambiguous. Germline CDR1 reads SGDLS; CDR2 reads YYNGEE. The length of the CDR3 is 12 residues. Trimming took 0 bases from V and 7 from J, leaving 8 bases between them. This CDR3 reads CASSVDGQEQYF. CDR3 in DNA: TGTGCCAGCAGCGTAGACGGTCAGGAGCAGTACTTC.

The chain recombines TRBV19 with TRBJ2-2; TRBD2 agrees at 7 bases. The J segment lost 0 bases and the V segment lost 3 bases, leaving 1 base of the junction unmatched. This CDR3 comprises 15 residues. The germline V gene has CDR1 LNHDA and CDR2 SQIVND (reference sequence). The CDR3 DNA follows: TGTGCCAGTAGTATTCTAGCGGCGAACACCGGGGAGCTGTTTTTT. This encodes CASSILAANTGELFF.

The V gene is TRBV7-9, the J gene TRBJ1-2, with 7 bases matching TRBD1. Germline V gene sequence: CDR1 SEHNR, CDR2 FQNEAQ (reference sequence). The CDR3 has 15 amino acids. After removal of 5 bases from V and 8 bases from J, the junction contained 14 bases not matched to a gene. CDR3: CASSETATGDRGYTF. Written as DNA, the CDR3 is TGTGCCAGCAGCGAAACCGCAACAGGGGATAGGGGCTACACCTTC.

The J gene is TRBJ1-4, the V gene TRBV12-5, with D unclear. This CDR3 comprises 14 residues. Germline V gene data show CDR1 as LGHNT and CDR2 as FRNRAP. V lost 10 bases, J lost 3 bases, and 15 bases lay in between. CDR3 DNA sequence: TGTGCTAACCCCCCCTTTTGGCCTAATGAAAAACTGTTTTTT. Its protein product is CANPPFWPNEKLFF.

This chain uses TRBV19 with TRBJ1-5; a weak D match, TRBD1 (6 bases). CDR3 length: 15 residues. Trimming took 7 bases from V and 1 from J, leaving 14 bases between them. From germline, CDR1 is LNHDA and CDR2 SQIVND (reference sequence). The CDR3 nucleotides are TGTGCCAGTATGTCTCGGGACACCAGCAATCAGCCCCAGCATTTT. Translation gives CASMSRDTSNQPQHF.

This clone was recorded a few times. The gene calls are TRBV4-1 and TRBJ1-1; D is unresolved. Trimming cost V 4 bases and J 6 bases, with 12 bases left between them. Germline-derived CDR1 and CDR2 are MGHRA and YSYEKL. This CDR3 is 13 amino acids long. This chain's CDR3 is CASSPSGFPEAFF. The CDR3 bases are TGCGCCAGCAGCCCTAGCGGTTTTCCTGAAGCTTTCTTT.

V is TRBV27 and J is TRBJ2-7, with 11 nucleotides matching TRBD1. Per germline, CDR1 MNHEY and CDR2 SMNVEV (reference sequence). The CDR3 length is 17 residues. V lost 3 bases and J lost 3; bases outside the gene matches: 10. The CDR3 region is CASSFGPGTGGHYEQYF. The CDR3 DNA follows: TGTGCCAGCAGTTTTGGTCCAGGGACAGGGGGGCACTACGAGCAGTACTTC.

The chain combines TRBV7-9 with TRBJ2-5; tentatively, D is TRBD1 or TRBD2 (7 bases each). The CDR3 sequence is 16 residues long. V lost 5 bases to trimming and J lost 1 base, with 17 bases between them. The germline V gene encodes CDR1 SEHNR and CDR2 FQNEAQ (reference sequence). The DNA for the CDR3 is TGTGCCAGCAGCCCCGGGGAGGGGGCCCCCCAAGAGACCCAGTACTTC. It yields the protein CASSPGEGAPQETQYF.

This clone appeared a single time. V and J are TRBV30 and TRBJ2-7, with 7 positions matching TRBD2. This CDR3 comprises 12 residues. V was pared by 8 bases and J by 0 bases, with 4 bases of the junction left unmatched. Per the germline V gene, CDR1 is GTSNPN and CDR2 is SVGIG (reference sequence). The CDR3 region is CAQTGGSYEQYF. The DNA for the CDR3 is TGTGCCCAGACGGGGGGCTCCTACGAGCAGTACTTC. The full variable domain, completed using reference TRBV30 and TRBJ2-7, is SQTIHQWPATLVQPVGSPLSLECTVEGTSNPNLYWYRQAAGRGLQLLFYSVGIGQISSEVPQNLSASRPQDRQFILSSKKLLLSDSGFYLCAQTGGSYEQYFGPGTRLTVT.

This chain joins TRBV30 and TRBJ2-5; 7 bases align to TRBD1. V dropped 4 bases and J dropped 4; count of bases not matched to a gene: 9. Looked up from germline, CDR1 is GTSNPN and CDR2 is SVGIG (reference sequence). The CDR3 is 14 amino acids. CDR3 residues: CAWTSTGRGETQYF. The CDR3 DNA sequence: TGTGCCTGGACCTCGACAGGGAGAGGAGAGACCCAGTACTTC.

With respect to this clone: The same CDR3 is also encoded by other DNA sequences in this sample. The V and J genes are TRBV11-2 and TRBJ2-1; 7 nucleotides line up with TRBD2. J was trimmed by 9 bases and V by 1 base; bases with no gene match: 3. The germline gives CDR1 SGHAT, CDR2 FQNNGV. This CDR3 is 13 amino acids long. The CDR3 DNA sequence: TGTGCCAGCAGCTTAGTGGGGGAGGGTGAGCAGTTCTTC. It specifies CASSLVGEGEQFF.

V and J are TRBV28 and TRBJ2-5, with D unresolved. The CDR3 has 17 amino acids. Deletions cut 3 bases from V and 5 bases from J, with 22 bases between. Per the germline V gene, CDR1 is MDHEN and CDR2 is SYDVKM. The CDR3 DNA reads TGTGCCAGCAGTTTTGGGGTGGCACCCCTTTCGTTGGAGACCCAGTACTTC. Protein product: CASSFGVAPLSLETQYF.

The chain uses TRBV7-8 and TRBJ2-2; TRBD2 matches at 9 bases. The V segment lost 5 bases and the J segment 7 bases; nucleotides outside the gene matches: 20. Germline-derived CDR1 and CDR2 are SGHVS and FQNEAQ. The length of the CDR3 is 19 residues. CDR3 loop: CASSLSRDLAGSLGGELFF. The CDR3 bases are TGTGCCAGCAGCCTTTCGAGGGATCTAGCGGGATCCCTAGGCGGGGAGCTGTTTTTT.

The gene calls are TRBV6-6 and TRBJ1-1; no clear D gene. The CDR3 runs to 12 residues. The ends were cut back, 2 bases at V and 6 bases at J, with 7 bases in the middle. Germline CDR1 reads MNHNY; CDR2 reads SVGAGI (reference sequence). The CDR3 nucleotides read TGTGCCAGCAGTTACGGGGTCTCTGAAGCTTTCTTT. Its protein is CASSYGVSEAFF.

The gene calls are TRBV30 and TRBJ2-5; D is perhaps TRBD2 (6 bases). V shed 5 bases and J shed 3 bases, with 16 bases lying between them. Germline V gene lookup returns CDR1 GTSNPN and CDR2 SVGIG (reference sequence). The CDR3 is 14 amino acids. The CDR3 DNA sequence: TGTGCCTGGTCACTCCGGGGACTCGAAGAGACCCAGTACTTC. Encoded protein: CAWSLRGLEETQYF. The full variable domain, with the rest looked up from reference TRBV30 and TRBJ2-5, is SQTIHQWPATLVQPVGSPLSLECTVEGTSNPNLYWYRQAAGRGLQLLFYSVGIGQISSEVPQNLSASRPQDRQFILSSKKLLLSDSGFYLCAWSLRGLEETQYFGPGTRLLVL.

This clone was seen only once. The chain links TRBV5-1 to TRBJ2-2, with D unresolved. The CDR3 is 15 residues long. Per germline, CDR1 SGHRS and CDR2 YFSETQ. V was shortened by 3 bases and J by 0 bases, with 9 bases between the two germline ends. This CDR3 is CASSSLDPNTGELFF. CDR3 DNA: TGCGCCAGCAGCTCTCTGGACCCGAACACCGGGGAGCTGTTTTTT.

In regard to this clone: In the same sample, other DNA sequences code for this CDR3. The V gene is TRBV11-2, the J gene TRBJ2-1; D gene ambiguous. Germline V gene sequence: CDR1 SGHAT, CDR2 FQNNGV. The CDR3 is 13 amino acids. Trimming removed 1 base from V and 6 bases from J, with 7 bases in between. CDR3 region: CASSLASPNEQFF. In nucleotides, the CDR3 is TGTGCCAGCAGCTTAGCCTCACCCAATGAGCAGTTCTTC.

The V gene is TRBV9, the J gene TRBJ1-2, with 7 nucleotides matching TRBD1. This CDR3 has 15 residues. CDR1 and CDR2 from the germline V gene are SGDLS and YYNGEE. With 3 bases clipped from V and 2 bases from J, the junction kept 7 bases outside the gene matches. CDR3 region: CASSGRGQINYGYTF. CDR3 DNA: TGTGCCAGCAGCGGACGGGGACAGATAAACTATGGCTACACCTTC.

This CDR3 reads CASSPLLPGYGYTF. The CDR3 nucleotides read TGTGCCAGCAGCCCCCTGCTCCCCGGCTATGGCTACACCTTC. The chain has TRBV6-5 and TRBJ1-2; unclear D gene. The CDR3 totals 14 residues. The germline V and J ends were trimmed by 6 bases and 4 bases, with 15 bases remaining between them. Germline V CDR1 and CDR2: MNHEY, SVGAGI.

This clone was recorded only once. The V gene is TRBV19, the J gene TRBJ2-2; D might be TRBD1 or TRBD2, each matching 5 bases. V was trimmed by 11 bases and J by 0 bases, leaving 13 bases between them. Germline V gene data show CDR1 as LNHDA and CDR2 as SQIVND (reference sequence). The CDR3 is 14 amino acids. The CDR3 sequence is CASGAGTNTGELFF. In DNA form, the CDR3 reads TGTGCCTCCGGGGCCGGGACGAACACCGGGGAGCTGTTTTTT. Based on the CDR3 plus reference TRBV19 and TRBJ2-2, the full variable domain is DGGITQSPKYLFRKEGQNVTLSCEQNLNHDAMYWYRQDPGQGLRLIYYSQIVNDFQKGDIAEGYSVSREKKESFPLTVTSAQKNPTAFYLCASGAGTNTGELFFGEGSRLTVL.

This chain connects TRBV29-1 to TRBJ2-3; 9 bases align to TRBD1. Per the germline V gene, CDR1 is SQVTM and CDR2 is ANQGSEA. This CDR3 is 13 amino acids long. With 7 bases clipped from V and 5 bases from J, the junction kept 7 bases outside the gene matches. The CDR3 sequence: CSARTGALDTQYF. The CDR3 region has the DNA TGCAGCGCACGGACAGGGGCGTTAGATACGCAGTATTTT.

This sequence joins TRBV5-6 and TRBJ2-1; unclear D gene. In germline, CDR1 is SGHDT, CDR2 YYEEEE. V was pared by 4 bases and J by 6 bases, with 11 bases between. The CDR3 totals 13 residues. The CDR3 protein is CASSPNYSNEQFF. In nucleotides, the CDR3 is TGTGCCAGCAGCCCAAACTACAGCAATGAGCAGTTCTTC.

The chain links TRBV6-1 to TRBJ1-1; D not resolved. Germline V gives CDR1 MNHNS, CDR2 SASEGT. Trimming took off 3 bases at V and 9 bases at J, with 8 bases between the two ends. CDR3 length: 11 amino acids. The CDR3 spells CASSEAVQAFF. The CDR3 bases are TGTGCCAGCAGTGAGGCCGTACAAGCTTTCTTT.

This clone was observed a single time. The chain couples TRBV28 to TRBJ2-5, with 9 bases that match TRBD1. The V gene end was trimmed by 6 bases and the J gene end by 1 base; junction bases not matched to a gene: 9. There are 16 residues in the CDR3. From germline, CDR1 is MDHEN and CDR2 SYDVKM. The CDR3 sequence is CASSRVDRGPQETQYF. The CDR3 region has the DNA TGTGCCAGCAGCCGCGTGGACAGGGGACCCCAAGAGACCCAGTACTTC.

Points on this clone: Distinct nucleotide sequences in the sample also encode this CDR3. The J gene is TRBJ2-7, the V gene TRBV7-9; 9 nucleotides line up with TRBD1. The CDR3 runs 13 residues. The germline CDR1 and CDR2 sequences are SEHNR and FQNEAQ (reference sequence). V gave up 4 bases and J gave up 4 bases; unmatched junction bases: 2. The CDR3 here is CASSSGTGYEQYF. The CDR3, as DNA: TGTGCCAGCAGCTCAGGGACAGGGTACGAGCAGTACTTC.